The source of this T cell receptor (beta chain) is a study of regulatory T cells in long-lasting Graves disease. Time point of the sample: newly diagnosed GD, antithyroid drugs for less than 3 months. Preparation of the TCR library used RNA extracted from PBMCs. Arm-PCR of CDR3 regions and iRepertoire HTBI primers were used to build TCR beta libraries. MiXCR was run by TCRdb on the multiplex PCR reads, yielding one entry per CDR3 protein. This table has a few hundred thousand distinct CDR3 sequences, around 19% appearing once. Germline CDR1 and CDR2: MNHEY and SVGEGT. The V and J ends lost 7 bases and 6 bases, in that order; junction bases with no gene match: 11. This CDR3 contains 17 residues. This sample was shared with a second study, whose subject was T cells in Graves' hyperthyroidism and ophthalmopathy. That source notes: The majority of expanded thyroid clonotypes above 0.001 also appeared in blood.

The sequencing used peripheral blood mononuclear cells (PBMCs), collected at new diagnosis, from a patient treated with antithyroid drugs. The source is a woman aged 25 to 39 with Graves disease. The gene calls are TRBV6-2 or TRBV6-3 and TRBJ2-2; 13 bases line up with TRBD2. Here the CDR3 reads CASTPTSGGLGAGELFF. CDR3 coding DNA: TGTGCCAGCACCCCGACTAGCGGGGGGCTGGGGGCCGGGGAGCTGTTTTTT.